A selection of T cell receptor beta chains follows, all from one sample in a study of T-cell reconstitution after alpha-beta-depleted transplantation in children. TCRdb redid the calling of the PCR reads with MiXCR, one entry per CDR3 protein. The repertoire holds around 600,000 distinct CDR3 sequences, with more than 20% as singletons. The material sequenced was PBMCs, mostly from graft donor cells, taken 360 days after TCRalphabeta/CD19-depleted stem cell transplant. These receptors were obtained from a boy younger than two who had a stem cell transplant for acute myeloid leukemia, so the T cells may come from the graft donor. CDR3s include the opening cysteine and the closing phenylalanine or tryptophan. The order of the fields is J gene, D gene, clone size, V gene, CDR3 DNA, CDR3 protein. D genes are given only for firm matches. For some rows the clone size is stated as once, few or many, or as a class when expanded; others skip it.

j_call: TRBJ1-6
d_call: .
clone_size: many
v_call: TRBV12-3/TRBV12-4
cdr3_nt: TGTGCCAGCAGTTTCAGGTCTCCGAGCTCCTATAATTCACCCCTCCACTTT
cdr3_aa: CASSFRSPSSYNSPLHF

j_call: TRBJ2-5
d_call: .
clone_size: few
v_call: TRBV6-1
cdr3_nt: TGTGCCAGCAGTATAAACCTCGGCGGCGCTGTAGAGACCCAGTACTTC
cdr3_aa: CASSINLGGAVETQYF

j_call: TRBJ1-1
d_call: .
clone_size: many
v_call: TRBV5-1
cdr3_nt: TGTGCCAGCAGCTTAGCGCAGGGGAACACTGAAGCTTTCTTT
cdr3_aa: CASSLAQGNTEAFF

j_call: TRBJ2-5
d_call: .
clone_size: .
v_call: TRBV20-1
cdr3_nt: TGCAGTGCTAGAGATGGGGAGTTAGAGACCCAGTACTTC
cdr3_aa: CSARDGELETQYF

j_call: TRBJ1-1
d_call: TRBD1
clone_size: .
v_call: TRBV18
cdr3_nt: TGTGCCAGCTCACCGGGCAGGGGGCCCATTCTGAACACTGAAGCTTTCTTT
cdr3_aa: CASSPGRGPILNTEAFF

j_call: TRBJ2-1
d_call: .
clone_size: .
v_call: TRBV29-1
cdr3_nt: TGCAGCGTTGAAGAGTCAGGGGCCTCCTACAATGAGCAGTTCTTC
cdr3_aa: CSVEESGASYNEQFF

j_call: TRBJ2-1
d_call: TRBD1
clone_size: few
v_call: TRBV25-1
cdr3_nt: TGTGCCAGCAGGAACACAGGGGAGAATGAGCAGTTCTTC
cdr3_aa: CASRNTGENEQFF

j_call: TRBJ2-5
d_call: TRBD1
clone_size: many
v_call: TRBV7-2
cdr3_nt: TGTGCCAGCAGCTTAGGGACAGGGTGGGGCCAAGAGACCCAGTACTTC
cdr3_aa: CASSLGTGWGQETQYF

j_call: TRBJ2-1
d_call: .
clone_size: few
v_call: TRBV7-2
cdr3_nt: TGTGCCAGCAGCCCCCACAGCAATGAGCAGTTCTTC
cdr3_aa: CASSPHSNEQFF

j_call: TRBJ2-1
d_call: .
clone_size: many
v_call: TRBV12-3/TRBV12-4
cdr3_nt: TGTGCCAGCAGTTCGGGCGGACTCTCCTACAATGAGCAGTTCTTC
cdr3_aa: CASSSGGLSYNEQFF